Each of the 3 T cell receptor beta chains below was sequenced from the same sample in a study of OX40 agonist ivuxolimab in advanced cancers. The data were produced by immunoSEQ multiplex PCR, yet TCRdb's version contains in-frame clones alone and is incomplete. This table has under 25,000 clones, around three quarters appearing once. Material: CD4+ or CD8+ T cells sorted from blood, obtained in a trial of the OX40 agonist ivuxolimab. The receptors shown here come from an adult with an advanced solid tumor such as melanoma, head and neck, liver or kidney cancer.

This clone has a handful of counts. The chain couples TRBV11-3 to TRBJ2-7; TRBD2 might be the D (7 bases). The CDR3 runs 14 residues. The ends were cut back, 1 base at V and 6 bases at J, with 13 bases in the middle. Germline CDR1 reads SGHNT; CDR2 reads YENEEA. The CDR3 DNA follows: TGTGCCAGCAGCTTAGTGGGGGGGGCCTCCGAGCAGTACTTC. Translating it yields CASSLVGGASEQYF.

This chain links TRBV2 with TRBJ1-1; 10 nucleotides match TRBD1. The V gene end was trimmed by 7 bases and the J gene end by 10 bases; junction bases not matched to a gene: 15. Germline lookup yields CDR1 SNHLY and CDR2 FYNNEI. The CDR3 runs 15 residues. For the CDR3, the DNA is TGTGCCAGCACCCCTCCGGGACAGGGGATAGGGGCAGCTTTCTTT. Amino acid sequence: CASTPPGQGIGAAFF.

The rearrangement links TRBV6-5 to TRBJ2-7; D possibly matches TRBD1 or TRBD2 (5 bases each). CDR1 is MNHEY and CDR2 is SVGAGI in the germline V gene. The CDR3 consists of 13 residues. V was trimmed by 7 bases and J by 3 bases, leaving 13 bases between them. The CDR3 here is CASMGVPSYEQYF. DNA for the CDR3: TGTGCCAGCATGGGGGTCCCGAGCTACGAGCAGTACTTC.